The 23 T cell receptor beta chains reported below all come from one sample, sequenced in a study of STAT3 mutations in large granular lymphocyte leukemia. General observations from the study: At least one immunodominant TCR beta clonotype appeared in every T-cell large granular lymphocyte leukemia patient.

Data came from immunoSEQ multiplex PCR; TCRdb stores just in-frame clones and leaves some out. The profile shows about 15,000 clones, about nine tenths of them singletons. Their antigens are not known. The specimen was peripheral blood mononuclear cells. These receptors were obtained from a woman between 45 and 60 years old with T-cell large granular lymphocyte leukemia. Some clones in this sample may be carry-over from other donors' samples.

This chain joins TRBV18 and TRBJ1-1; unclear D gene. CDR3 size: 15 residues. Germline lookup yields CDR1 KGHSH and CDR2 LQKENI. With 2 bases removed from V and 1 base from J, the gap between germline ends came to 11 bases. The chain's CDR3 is CASSPLEGTNTEAFF. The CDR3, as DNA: TGTGCCAGCTCACCATTGGAGGGAACGAACACTGAAGCTTTCTTT.

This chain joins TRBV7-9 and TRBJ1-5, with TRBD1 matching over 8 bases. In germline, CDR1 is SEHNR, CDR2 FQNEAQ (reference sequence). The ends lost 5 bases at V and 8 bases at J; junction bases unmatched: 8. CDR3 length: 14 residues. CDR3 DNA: TGTGCCAGCAGCGACGGACAGGGTCGGGAGCCCCAGCATTTT. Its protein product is CASSDGQGREPQHF.

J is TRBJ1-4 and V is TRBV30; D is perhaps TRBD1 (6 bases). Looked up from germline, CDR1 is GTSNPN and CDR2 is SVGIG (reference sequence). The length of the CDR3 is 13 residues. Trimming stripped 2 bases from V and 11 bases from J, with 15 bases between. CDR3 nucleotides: TGTGCCTGGAGTCTGGACAGTCCGGGGAAACTGTTTTTT. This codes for CAWSLDSPGKLFF.

DNA of the CDR3: TGTGCCAGCAGCCCGGGACAGGGGAATCAGCCCCAGCATTTT. Protein: CASSPGQGNQPQHF. The J gene is TRBJ1-5, the V gene TRBV5-8; TRBD1 agrees at 10 bases. Trimming at V came to 4 bases and at J to 4 bases, leaving 2 bases not matched to a gene. The CDR3 totals 14 residues. The germline V gene encodes CDR1 SGHTS and CDR2 YDEGEE.

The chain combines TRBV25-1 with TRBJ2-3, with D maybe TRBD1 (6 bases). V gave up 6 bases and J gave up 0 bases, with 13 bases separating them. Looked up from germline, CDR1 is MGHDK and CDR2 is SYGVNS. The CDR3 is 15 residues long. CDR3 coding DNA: TGTGCCAGCAGCCGGAACAGGGCTAGCACAGATACGCAGTATTTT. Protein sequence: CASSRNRASTDTQYF.

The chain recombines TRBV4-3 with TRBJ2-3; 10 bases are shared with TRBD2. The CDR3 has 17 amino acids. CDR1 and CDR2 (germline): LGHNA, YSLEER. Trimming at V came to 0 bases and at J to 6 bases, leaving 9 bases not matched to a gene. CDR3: CASSQDIASGSPDTQYF. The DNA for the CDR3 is TGCGCCAGCAGCCAAGATATCGCTAGCGGGAGCCCGGATACGCAGTATTTT.

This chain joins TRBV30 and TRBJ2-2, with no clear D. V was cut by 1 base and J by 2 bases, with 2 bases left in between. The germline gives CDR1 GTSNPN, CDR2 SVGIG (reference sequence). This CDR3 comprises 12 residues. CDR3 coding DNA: TGTGCCTGGAGTGATAACACCGGGGAGCTGTTTTTT. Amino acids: CAWSDNTGELFF. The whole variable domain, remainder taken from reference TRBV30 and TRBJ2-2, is SQTIHQWPATLVQPVGSPLSLECTVEGTSNPNLYWYRQAAGRGLQLLFYSVGIGQISSEVPQNLSASRPQDRQFILSSKKLLLSDSGFYLCAWSDNTGELFFGEGSRLTVL.

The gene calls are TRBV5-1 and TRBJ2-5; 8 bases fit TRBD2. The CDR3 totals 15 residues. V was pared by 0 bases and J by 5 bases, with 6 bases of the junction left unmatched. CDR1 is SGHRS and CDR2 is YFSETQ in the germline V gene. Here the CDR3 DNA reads TGCGCCAGCAGCTTGGGCGGGAGGATGCGGGAGACCCAGTACTTC. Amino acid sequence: CASSLGGRMRETQYF.

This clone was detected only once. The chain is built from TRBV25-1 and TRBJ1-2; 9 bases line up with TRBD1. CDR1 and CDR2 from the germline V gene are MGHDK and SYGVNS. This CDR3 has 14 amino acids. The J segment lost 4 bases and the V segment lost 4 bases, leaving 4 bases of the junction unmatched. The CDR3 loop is CASSGGQGPYGYTF. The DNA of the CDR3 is TGTGCCAGCAGTGGCGGACAGGGGCCCTATGGCTACACCTTC.

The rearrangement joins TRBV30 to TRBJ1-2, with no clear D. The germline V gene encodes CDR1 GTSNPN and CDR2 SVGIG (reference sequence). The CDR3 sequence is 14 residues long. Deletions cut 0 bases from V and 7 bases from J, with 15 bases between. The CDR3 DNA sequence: TGTGCCTGGAGTGTAAAGGGCTTCGGCTCTGGCTACACCTTC. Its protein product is CAWSVKGFGSGYTF.

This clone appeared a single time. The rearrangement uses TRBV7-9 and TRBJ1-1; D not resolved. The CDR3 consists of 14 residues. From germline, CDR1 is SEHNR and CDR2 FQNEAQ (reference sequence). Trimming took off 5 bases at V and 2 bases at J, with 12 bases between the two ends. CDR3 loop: CASSLRAGNTEAFF. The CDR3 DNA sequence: TGTGCCAGCAGCCTGAGGGCAGGTAACACTGAAGCTTTCTTT.

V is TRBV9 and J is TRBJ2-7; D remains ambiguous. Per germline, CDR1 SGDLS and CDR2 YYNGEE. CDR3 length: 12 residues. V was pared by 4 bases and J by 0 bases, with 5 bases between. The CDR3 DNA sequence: TGTGCCAGCAGCTCCAGCTCCTACGAGCAGTACTTC. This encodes CASSSSSYEQYF.

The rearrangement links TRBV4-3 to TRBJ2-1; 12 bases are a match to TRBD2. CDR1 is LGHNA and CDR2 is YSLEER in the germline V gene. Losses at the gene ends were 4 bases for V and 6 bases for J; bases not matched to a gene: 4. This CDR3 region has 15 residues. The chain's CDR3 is CASSRPGLAGNEQFF. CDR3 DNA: TGCGCCAGCAGCCGCCCGGGACTAGCGGGCAATGAGCAGTTCTTC.

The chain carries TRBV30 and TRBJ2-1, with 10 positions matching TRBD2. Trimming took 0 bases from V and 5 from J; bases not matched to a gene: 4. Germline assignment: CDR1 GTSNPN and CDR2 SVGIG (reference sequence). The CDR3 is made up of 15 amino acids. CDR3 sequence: CAWSVSGRTNNEQFF. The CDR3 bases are TGTGCCTGGAGTGTTAGCGGGAGGACGAACAATGAGCAGTTCTTC.

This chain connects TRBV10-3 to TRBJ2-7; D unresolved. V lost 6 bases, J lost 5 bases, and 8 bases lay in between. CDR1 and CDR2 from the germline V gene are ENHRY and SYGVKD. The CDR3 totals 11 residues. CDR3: CAIRGDHEQYF. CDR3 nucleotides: TGTGCCATCAGGGGCGACCACGAGCAGTACTTC.

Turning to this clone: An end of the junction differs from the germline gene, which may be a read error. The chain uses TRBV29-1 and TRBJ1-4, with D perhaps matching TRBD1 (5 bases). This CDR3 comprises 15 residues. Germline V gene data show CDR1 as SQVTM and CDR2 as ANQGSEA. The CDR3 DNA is TGCAGCGTTATCGGCACCGGGGACTTTAATCAAAAACTGTTTTTT. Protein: CSVIGTGDFNQKLFF.

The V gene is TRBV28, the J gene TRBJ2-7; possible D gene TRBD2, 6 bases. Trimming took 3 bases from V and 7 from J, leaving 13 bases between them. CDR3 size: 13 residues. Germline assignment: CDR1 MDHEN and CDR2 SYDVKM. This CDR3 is CASSLGLTLEQYF. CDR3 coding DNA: TGTGCCAGCAGTTTGGGACTGACTCTAGAGCAGTACTTC.

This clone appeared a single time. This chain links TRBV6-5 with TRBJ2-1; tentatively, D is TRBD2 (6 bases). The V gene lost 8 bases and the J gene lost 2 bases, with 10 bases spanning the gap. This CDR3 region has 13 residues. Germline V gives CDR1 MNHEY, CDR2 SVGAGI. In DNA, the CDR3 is TGTGCCAGCTCGGCTAGCGCCTACAATGAGCAGTTCTTC. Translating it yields CASSASAYNEQFF.

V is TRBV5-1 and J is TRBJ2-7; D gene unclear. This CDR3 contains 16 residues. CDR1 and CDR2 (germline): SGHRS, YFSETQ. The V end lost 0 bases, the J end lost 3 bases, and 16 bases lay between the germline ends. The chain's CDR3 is CASSLAGSPQGYEQYF. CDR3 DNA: TGCGCCAGCAGCTTGGCGGGCAGCCCACAAGGCTACGAGCAGTACTTC.

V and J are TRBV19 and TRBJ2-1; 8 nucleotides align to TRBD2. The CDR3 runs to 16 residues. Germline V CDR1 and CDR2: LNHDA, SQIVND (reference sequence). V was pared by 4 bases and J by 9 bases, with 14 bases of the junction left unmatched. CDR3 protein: CASSRGLDGYRGEQFF. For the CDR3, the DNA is TGTGCCAGTAGTAGGGGACTAGATGGGTACCGCGGTGAGCAGTTCTTC.

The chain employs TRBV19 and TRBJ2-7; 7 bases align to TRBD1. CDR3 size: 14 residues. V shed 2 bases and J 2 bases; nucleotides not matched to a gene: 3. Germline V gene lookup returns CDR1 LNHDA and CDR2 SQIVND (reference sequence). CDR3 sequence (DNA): TGTGCCAGTAGTATAAGGGGACAGACCTACGAGCAGTACTTC. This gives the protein CASSIRGQTYEQYF.

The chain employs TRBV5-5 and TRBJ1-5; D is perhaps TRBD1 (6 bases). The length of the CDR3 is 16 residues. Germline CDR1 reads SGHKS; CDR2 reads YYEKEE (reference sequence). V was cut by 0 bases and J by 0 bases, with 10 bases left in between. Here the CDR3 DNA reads TGTGCCAGCAGCTTGGCCGGACAGTATAGCAATCAGCCCCAGCATTTT. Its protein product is CASSLAGQYSNQPQHF.

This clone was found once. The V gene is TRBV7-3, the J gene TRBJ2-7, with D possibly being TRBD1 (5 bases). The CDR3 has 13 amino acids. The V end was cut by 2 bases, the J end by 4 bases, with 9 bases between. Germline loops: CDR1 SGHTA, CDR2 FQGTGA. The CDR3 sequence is CASSLGREYEQYF. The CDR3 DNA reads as TGTGCCAGCAGCTTAGGCAGGGAATACGAGCAGTACTTC.